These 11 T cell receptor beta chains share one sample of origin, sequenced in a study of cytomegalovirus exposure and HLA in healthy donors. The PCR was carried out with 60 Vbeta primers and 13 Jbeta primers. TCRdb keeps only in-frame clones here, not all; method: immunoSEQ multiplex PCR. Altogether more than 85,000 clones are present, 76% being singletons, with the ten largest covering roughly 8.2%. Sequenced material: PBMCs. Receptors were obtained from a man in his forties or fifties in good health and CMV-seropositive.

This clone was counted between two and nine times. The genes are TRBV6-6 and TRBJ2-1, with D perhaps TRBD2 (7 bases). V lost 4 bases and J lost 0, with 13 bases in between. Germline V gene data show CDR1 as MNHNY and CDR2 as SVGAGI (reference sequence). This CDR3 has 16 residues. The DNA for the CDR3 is TGTGCCAGCAGTTTGGGGGCGGGGGTCTCCTACAATGAGCAGTTCTTC. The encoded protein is CASSLGAGVSYNEQFF.

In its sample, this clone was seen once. This CDR3 reads CASSVGTPNSPLHF. In DNA form, the CDR3 reads TGTGCCAGCAGCGTCGGGACACCCAATTCACCCCTCCACTTT. V and J are TRBV7-9 and TRBJ1-6, with a possible D match to TRBD1 (6 bases). The CDR3 is 14 amino acids. CDR1 and CDR2 from the germline V gene are SEHNR and FQNEAQ (reference sequence). V dropped 5 bases and J dropped 7 bases, with 12 bases sitting between them.

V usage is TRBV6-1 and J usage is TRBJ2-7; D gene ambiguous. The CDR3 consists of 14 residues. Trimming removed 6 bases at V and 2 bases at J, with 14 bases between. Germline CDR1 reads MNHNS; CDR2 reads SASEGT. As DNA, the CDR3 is TGTGCCAGCAGAAATACCCCCTATACCTACGAGCAGTACTTC. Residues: CASRNTPYTYEQYF.

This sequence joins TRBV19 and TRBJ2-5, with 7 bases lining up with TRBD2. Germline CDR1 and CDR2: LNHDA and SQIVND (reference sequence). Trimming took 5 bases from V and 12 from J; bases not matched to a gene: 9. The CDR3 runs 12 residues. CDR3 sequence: CASSLTGGPEYF. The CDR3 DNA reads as TGTGCCAGTAGTCTAACGGGGGGACCCGAGTACTTC.

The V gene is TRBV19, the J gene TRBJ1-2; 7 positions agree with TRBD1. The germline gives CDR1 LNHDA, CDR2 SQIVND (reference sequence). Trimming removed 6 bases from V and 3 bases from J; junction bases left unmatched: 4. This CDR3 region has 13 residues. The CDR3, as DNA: TGTGCCAGTAGGCCCGACAGGGACTATGGCTACACCTTC. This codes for CASRPDRDYGYTF.

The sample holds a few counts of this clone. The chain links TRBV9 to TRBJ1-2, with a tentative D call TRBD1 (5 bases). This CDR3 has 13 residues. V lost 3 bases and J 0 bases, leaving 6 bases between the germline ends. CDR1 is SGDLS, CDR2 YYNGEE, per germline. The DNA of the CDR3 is TGTGCCAGCAGCGCGACAGCTAACTATGGCTACACCTTC. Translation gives CASSATANYGYTF.

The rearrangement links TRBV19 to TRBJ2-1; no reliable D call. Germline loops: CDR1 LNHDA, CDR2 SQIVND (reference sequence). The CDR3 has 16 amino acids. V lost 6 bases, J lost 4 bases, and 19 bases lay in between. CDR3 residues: CASRSLNPSEYNEQFF. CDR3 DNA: TGTGCCAGTAGATCCCTTAACCCCTCAGAATACAATGAGCAGTTCTTC.

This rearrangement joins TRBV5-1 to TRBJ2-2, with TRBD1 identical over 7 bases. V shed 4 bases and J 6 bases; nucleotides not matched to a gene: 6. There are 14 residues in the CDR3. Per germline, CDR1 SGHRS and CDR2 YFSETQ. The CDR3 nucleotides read TGCGCCAGCAGCCTCGACAGGGCGGCCGGGGAGCTGTTTTTT. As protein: CASSLDRAAGELFF.

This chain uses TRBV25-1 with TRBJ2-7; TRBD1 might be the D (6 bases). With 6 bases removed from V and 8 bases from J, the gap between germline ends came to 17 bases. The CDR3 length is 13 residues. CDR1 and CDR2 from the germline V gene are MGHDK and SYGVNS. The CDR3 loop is CASRTGAEGKQYF. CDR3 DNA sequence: TGTGCCAGCAGGACAGGAGCTGAGGGGAAGCAGTACTTC.

The CDR3 loop is CASSLGGQYTEAFF. The CDR3 DNA sequence: TGTGCCAGCAGCTTGGGCGGACAGTACACTGAAGCTTTCTTT. V gene TRBV7-2 combines with J gene TRBJ1-1; maybe TRBD1 (6 bases). This CDR3 has 14 residues. With 3 bases removed from V and 3 bases from J, the gap between germline ends came to 11 bases. CDR1 is SGHTA, CDR2 FQGNSA, per germline.

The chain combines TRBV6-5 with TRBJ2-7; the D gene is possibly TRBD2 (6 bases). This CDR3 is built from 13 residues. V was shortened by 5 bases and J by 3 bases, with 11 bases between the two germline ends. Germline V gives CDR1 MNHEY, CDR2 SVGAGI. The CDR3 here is CASSPPGGYEQYF. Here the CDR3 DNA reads TGTGCCAGCAGTCCCCCCGGGGGCTACGAGCAGTACTTC.